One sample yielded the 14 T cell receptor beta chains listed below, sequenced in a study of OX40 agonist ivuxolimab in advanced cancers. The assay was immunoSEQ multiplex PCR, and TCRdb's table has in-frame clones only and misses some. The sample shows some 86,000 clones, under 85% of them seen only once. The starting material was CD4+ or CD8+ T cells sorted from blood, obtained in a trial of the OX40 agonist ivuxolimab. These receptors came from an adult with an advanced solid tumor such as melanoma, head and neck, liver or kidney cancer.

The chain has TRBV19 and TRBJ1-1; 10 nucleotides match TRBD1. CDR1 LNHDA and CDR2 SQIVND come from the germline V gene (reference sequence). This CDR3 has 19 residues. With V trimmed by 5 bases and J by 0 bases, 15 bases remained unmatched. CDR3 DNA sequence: TGTGCCAGTAGTCCCAAAAAACCCGGGACAGGGGTTATGAACACTGAAGCTTTCTTT. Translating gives CASSPKKPGTGVMNTEAFF.

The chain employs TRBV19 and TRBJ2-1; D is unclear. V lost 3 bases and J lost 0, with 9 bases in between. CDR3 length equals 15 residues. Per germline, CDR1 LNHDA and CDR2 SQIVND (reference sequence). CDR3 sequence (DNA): TGTGCCAGTAGTATTTTCAGTAGCTCCTACAATGAGCAGTTCTTC. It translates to CASSIFSSSYNEQFF.

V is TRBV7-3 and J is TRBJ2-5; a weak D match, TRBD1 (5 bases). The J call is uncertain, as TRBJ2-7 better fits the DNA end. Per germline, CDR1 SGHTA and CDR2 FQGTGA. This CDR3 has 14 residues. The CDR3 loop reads CASSRTGRGAEQYF. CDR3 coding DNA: TGTGCCAGCAGCAGAACCGGACGTGGGGCCGAGCAGTACTTC.

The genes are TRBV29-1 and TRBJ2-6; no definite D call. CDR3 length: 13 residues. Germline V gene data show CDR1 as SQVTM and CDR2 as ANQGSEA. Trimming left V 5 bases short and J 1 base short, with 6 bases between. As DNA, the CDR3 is TGCAGCGTTCAGGAGTCTGGGGCCAACGTCCTGACTTTC. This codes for CSVQESGANVLTF.

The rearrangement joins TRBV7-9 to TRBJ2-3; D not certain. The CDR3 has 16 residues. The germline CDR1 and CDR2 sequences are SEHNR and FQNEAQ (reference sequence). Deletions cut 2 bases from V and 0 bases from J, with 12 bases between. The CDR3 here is CASSLLPLSSTDTQYF. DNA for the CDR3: TGTGCCAGCAGCTTATTGCCCCTCTCTAGCACAGATACGCAGTATTTT. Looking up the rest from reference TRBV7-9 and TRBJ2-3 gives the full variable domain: DTGVSQNPRHKITKRGQNVTFRCDPISEHNRLYWYRQTLGQGPEFLTYFQNEAQLEKSRLLSDRFSAERPKGSFSTLEIQRTEQGDSAMYLCASSLLPLSSTDTQYFGPGTRLTVL.

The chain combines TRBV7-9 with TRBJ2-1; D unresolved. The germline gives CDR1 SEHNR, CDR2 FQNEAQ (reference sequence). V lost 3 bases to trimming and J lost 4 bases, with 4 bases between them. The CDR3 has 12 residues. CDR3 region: CASSLMYNEQFF. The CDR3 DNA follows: TGTGCCAGCAGCTTGATGTACAATGAGCAGTTCTTC.

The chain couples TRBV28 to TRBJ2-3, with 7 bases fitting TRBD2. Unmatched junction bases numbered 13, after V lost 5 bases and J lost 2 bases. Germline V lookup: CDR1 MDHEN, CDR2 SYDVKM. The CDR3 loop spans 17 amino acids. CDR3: CASSPPGVAGYTDTQYF. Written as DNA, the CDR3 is TGTGCCAGCAGTCCCCCGGGAGTAGCGGGCTACACAGATACGCAGTATTTT.

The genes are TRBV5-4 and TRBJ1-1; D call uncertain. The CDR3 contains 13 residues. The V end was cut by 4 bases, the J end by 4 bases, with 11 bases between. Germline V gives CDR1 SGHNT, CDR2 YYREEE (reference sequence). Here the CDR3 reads CASSTEWVTEAFF. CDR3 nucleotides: TGTGCCAGCAGCACCGAATGGGTCACTGAAGCTTTCTTT.

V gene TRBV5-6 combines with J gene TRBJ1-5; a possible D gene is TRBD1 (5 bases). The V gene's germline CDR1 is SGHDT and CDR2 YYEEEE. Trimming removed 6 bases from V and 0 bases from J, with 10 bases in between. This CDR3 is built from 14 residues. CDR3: CASTLGDSNQPQHF. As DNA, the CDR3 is TGTGCCAGCACCTTAGGGGATAGCAATCAGCCCCAGCATTTT.

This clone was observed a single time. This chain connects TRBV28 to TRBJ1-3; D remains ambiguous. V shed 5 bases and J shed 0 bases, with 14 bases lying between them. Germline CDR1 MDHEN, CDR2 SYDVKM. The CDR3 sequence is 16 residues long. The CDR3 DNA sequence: TGTGCCAGCAGTGAACGGACCGCTAGCTCTGGAAACACCATATATTTT. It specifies CASSERTASSGNTIYF.

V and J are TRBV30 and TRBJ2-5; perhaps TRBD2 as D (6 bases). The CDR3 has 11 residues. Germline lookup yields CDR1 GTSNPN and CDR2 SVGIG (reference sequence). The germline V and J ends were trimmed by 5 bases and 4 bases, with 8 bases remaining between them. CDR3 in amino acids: CAWDGGETQYF. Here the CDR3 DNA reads TGTGCCTGGGACGGGGGAGAGACCCAGTACTTC.

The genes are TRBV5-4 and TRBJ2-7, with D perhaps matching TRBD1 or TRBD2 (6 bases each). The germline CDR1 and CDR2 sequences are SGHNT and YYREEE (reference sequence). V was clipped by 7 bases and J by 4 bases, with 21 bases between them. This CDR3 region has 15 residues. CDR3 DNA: TGTGCCAGCGGGGCCGGGGGCAGGGAACCTTACGAGCAGTACTTC. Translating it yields CASGAGGREPYEQYF.

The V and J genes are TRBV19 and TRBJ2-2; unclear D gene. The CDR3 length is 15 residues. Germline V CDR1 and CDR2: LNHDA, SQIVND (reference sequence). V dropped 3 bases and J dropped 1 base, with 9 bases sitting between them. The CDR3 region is CASSISLGNTGELFF. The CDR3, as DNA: TGTGCCAGTAGTATTTCACTCGGGAACACCGGGGAGCTGTTTTTT.

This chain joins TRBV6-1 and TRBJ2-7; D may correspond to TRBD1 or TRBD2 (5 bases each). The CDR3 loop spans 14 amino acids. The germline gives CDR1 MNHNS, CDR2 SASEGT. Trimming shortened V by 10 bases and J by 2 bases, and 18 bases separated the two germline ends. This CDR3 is CAIRPRDGTYEQYF. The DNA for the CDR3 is TGTGCCATCAGGCCCCGGGACGGAACCTACGAGCAGTACTTC.